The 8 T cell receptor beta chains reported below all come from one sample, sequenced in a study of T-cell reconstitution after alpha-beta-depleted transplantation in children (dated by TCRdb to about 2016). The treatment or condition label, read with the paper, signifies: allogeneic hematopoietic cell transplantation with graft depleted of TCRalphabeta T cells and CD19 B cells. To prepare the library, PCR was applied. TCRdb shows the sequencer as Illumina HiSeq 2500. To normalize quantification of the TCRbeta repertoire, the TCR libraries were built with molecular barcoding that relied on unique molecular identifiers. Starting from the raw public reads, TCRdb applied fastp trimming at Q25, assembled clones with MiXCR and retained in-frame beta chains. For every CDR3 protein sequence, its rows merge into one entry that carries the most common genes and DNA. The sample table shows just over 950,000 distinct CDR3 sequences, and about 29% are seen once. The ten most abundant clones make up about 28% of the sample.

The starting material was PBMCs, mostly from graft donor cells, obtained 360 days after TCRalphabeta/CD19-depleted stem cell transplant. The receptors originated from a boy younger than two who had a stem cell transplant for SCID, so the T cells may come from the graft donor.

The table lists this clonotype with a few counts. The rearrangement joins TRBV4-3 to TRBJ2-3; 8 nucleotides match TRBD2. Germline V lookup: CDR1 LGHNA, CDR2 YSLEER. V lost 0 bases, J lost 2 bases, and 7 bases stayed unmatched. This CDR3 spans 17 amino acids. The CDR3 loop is CASSQEALAAYTDTQYF. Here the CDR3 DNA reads TGCGCCAGCAGCCAAGAGGCACTAGCGGCATACACAGATACGCAGTATTTT.

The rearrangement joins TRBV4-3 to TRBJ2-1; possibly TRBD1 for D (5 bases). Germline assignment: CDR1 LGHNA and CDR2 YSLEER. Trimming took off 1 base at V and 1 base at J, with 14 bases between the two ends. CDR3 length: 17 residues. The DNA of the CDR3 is TGCGCCAGCAGCCAAGTGGTCGGCAGGGCGTCCTACAATGAGCAGTTCTTC. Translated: CASSQVVGRASYNEQFF.

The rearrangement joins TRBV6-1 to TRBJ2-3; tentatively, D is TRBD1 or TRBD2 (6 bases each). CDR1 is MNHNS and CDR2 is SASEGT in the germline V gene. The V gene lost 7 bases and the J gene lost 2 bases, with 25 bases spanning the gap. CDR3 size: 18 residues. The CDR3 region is CASTVARGAGGITDTQYF. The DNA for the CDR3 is TGTGCCAGCACCGTTGCTAGGGGGGCAGGTGGAATCACAGATACGCAGTATTTT.

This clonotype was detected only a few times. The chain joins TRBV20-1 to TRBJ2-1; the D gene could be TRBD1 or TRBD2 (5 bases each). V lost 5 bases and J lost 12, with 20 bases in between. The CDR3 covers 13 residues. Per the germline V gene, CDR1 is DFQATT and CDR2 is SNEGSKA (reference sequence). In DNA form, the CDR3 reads TGCAGTGCTCGGACCGGGACCCCCGTTTGGCAGTTCTTC. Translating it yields CSARTGTPVWQFF.

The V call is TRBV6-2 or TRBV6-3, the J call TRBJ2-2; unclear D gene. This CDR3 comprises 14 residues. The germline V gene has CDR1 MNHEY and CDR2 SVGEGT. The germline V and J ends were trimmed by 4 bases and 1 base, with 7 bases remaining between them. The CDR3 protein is CASSFRQNTGELFF. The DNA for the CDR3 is TGTGCCAGCAGTTTTCGACAGAACACCGGGGAGCTGTTTTTT.

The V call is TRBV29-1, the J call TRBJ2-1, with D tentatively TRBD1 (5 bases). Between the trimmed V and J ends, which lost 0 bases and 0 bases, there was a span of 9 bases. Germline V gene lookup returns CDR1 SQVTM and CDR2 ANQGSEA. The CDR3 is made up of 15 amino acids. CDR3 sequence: CSVEEGASSYNEQFF. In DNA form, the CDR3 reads TGCAGCGTTGAAGAAGGGGCCTCCTCCTACAATGAGCAGTTCTTC.

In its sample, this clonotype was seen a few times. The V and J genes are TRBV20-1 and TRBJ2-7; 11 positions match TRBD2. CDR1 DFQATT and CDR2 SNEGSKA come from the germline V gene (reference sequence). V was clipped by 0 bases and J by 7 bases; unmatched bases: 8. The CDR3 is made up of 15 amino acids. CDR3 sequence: CSARDELAGAREQYF. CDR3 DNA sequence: TGCAGTGCTAGAGATGAACTAGCGGGGGCACGGGAGCAGTACTTC.

CDR3 sequence reads: CASRFGWTEAFF. CDR3 in DNA: TGTGCCAGCAGGTTCGGGTGGACTGAAGCTTTCTTT. The rearrangement uses TRBV7-2 and TRBJ1-1; D unclear. From germline, CDR1 is SGHTA and CDR2 FQGNSA. Trimming pared 6 bases from V and 5 bases from J, leaving 10 bases between. The CDR3 runs to 12 residues.